This T cell receptor beta chain was retrieved from a study of blood T cell repertoires in COVID-19. Background on the study: There were acute and convalescent COVID-19 samples, and they came from the United States, Italy and Spain. T cells, B-cell-depleted T cells, or PBMCs supplied cDNA or gDNA.

Source study methods: By means of reference gene primer amplification, nucleated cell counts were estimated. The data were produced by immunoSEQ multiplex PCR, yet TCRdb's version contains in-frame clones alone and is incomplete. Clone size and V and J calls were adopted from that table, with D and trimming inferred from the DNA. The profile shows about 150,000 clones, approximately 88% of them singletons. In its sample, this clone was seen once. V was trimmed by 0 bases and J by 3 bases, leaving 11 bases between them. The germline CDR1 and CDR2 sequences are MNHNS and SASEGT. The CDR3 is made up of 15 amino acids.

This sequence originates from a man in his 70s with acute or convalescent COVID-19. Sequencing input: peripheral blood. This chain joins TRBV6-1 and TRBJ1-2; D remains ambiguous. CDR3 nucleotides: TGTGCCAGCAGTGAAGCGCATGGAGTCGACTATGGCTACACCTTC. It codes for CASSEAHGVDYGYTF.